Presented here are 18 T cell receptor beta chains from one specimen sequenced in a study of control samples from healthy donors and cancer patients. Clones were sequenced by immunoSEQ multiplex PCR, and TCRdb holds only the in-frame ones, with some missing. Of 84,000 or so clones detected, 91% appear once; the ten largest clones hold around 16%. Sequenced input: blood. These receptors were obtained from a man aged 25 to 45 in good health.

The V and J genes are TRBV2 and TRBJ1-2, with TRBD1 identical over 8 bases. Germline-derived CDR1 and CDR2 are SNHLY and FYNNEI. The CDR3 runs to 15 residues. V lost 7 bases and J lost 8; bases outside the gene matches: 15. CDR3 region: CASIPSPQGAGGYTF. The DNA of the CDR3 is TGTGCCAGCATCCCCTCCCCGCAGGGGGCGGGAGGCTACACCTTC.

The CDR3 loop reads CASSQAPGQGLNGYTF. The CDR3, as DNA: TGCGCCAGCAGCCAAGCTCCGGGACAGGGTTTGAATGGCTACACCTTC. The V and J genes are TRBV4-1 and TRBJ1-2, with 9 bases aligning to TRBD1. Germline V lookup: CDR1 MGHRA, CDR2 YSYEKL. The CDR3 has 16 amino acids. V shed 1 base and J 6 bases; nucleotides not matched to a gene: 9.

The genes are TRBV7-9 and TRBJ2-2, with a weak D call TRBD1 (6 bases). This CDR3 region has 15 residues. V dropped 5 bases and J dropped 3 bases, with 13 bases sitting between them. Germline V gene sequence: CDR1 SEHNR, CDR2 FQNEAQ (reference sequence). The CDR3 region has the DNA TGTGCCAGCAGCCCACAGGGTAGCCACACCGGGGAGCTGTTTTTT. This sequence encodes CASSPQGSHTGELFF.

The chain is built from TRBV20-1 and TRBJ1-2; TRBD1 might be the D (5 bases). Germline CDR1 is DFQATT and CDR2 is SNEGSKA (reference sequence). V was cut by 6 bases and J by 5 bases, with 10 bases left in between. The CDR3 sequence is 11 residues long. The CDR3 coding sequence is TGCAGTGCGGGACGGGAGTATGGCTACACCTTC. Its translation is CSAGREYGYTF.

CDR3: CASVPRGGDSRYTGELFF. DNA for the CDR3: TGTGCCAGCGTGCCCCGGGGAGGGGACTCGCGTTACACCGGGGAGCTGTTTTTT. The J gene is TRBJ2-2, the V gene TRBV19, with TRBD2 matching 7 bases. After removal of 9 bases from V and 3 bases from J, the junction contained 19 bases not matched to a gene. CDR3 length: 18 amino acids. CDR1 is LNHDA and CDR2 is SQIVND in the germline V gene (reference sequence).

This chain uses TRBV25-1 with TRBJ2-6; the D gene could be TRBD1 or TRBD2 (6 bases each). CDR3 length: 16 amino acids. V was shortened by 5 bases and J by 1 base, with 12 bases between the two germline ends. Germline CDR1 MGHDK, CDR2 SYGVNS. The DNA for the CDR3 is TGTGCCAGCAGTAACCAAGGGGGGTCTGGGGCCAACGTCCTGACTTTC. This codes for CASSNQGGSGANVLTF.

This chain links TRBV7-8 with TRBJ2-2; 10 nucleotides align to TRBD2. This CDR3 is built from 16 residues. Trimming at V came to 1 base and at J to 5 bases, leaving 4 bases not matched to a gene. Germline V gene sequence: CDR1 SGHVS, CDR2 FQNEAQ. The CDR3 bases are TGTGCCAGCAGCTTAGGGCTAGCGGGAGTTACCGGGGAGCTGTTTTTT. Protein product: CASSLGLAGVTGELFF.

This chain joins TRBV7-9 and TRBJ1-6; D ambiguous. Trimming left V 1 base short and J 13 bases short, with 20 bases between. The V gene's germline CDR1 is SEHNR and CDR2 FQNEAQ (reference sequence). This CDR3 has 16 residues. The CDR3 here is CASSLGGPSGTSPLHF. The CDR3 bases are TGTGCCAGCAGCTTAGGAGGGCCCTCTGGAACTTCCCCCCTCCACTTT.

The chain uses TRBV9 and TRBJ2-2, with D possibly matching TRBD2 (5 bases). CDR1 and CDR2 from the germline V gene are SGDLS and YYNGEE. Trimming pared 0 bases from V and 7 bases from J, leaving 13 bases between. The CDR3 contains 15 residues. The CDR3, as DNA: TGTGCCAGCAGCGTAGGTGGAGGCGGTGACGGGGAGCTGTTTTTT. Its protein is CASSVGGGGDGELFF.

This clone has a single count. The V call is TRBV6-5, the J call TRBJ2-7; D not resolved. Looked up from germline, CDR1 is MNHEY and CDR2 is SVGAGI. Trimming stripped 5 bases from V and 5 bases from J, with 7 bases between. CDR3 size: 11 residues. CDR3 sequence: CASSHDNEQYF. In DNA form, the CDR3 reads TGTGCCAGCAGTCACGATAACGAGCAGTACTTC.

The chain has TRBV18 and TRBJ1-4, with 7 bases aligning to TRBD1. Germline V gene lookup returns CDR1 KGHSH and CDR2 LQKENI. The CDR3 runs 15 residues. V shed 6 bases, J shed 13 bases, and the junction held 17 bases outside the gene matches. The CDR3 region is CASSTDREVEGGLFF. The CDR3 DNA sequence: TGTGCCAGCTCTACCGACAGGGAAGTTGAAGGGGGACTGTTTTTT.

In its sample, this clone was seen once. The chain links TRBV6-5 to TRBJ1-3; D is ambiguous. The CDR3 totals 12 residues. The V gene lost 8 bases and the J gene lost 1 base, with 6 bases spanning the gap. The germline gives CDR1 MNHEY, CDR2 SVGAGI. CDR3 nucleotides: TGTGCCAGCGGTATATCTGGAAACACCATATATTTT. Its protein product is CASGISGNTIYF.

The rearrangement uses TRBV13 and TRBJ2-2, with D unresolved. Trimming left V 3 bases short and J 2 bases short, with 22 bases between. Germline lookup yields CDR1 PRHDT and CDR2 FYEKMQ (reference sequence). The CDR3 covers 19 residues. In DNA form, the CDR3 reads TGTGCCAGCAGCTTGCCGGCATGGCGATCCGGTAGAAACACCGGGGAGCTGTTTTTT. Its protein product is CASSLPAWRSGRNTGELFF.

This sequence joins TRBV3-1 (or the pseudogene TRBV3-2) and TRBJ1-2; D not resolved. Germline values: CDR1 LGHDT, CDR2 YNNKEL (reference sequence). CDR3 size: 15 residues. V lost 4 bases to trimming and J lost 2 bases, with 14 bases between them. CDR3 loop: CASSPGLIENYGYTF. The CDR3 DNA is TGTGCCAGCAGCCCGGGCTTAATCGAGAACTATGGCTACACCTTC.

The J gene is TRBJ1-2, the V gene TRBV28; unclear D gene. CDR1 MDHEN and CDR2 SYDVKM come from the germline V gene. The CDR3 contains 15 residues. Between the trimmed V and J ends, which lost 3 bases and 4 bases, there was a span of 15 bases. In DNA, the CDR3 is TGTGCCAGCAGTTTCATTTCCGGGGTCTTCTATGGCTACACCTTC. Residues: CASSFISGVFYGYTF.

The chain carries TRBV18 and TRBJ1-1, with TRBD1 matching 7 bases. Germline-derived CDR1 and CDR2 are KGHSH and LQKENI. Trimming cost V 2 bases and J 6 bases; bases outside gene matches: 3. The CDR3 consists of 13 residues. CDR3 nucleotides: TGTGCCAGCTCACCAGCAGGGGGAGCTGAAGCTTTCTTT. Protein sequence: CASSPAGGAEAFF.

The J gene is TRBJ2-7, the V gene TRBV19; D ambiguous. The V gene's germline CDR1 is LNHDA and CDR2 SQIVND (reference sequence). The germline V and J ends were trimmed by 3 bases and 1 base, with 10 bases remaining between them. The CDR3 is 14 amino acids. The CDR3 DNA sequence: TGTGCCAGTAGTATCACGGTAGAATCCTACGAGCAGTACTTC. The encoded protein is CASSITVESYEQYF.

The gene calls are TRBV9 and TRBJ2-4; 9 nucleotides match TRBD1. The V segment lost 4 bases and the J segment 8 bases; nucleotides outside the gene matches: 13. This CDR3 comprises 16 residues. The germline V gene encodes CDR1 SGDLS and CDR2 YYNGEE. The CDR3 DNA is TGTGCCAGCAGCCCCTGGGGACAGGGCTTAGCGGACATTCAGTACTTC. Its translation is CASSPWGQGLADIQYF.